These 27 T cell receptor beta chains were all obtained from the same sample, sequenced in a study of CD8+ T cells in alopecia areata. Treatment described: oral pan-JAK inhibitor, 5-10 mg twice daily. cDNA prepared by RNA extraction and subsequent reverse transcription served as the template for sequencing. Only in-frame clones appear in the TCRdb table, and some are missing; sequencing was by immunoSEQ multiplex PCR. Seen here are around 180,000 clones, roughly 66% observed once, and the top ten hold approximately 0.97%. This specimen consisted of CD4+ T cells sorted from blood, obtained at week 24, from a patient treated with tofacitinib. The receptors originated from a human donor with alopecia areata.

In this sample, this clone turned up once. J is TRBJ1-6 and V is TRBV9; 7 bases align to TRBD1. Germline CDR1 SGDLS, CDR2 YYNGEE. The CDR3 is made up of 15 amino acids. V trimming: 0 bases; J trimming: 8 bases; junction bases outside the gene matches: 5. The CDR3 nucleotides read TGTGCCAGCAGCGTAGACGGCAGGGGGGATTCACCCCTCCACTTT. Translated, it gives CASSVDGRGDSPLHF.

This chain links TRBV20-1 with TRBJ2-3, with D maybe TRBD2 (7 bases). Germline V CDR1 and CDR2: DFQATT, SNEGSKA (reference sequence). The CDR3 extends over 11 amino acids. The germline V and J ends were trimmed by 7 bases and 6 bases, with 11 bases remaining between them. The CDR3 protein is CSGGGGDTQYF. The DNA for the CDR3 is TGCAGTGGTGGGGGGGGCGATACGCAGTATTTT.

The J gene is TRBJ2-5, the V gene TRBV10-3, with D perhaps TRBD2 (7 bases). The CDR3 is 14 amino acids. V was clipped by 5 bases and J by 4 bases, with 14 bases between them. Germline loops: CDR1 ENHRY, CDR2 SYGVKD. In nucleotides, the CDR3 is TGTGCCATCAGTCAGGGCGGGGGCGGAGAGACCCAGTACTTC. Its translation: CAISQGGGGETQYF.

The sample holds a few counts of this clone. The chain has TRBV29-1 and TRBJ1-2; D is uncertain. V was cut by 4 bases and J by 4 bases, with 10 bases left in between. In germline, CDR1 is SQVTM, CDR2 ANQGSEA. This CDR3 contains 12 residues. The CDR3 coding sequence is TGCAGCGTTGGCGGGCAGATCTATGGCTACACCTTC. It encodes CSVGGQIYGYTF.

This clone was counted only a few times. V is TRBV6-6 and J is TRBJ2-7, with D uncertain. Trimming left V 8 bases short and J 0 bases short, with 14 bases between. This CDR3 contains 14 residues. CDR1 and CDR2 from the germline V gene are MNHNY and SVGAGI (reference sequence). The DNA of the CDR3 is TGTGCCAGCCGATATAGCCAAGGCTCCTACGAGCAGTACTTC. Encoded protein: CASRYSQGSYEQYF.

The rearrangement joins TRBV7-2 to TRBJ1-1; maybe TRBD1 (6 bases). The germline V gene encodes CDR1 SGHTA and CDR2 FQGNSA. The V gene lost 6 bases and the J gene lost 6 bases, with 26 bases spanning the gap. This CDR3 is built from 17 residues. CDR3: CASRVFGGREVPAEAFF. CDR3 nucleotides: TGTGCCAGCAGGGTTTTCGGGGGCCGGGAGGTTCCCGCTGAAGCTTTCTTT.

About this clone itself: Other DNA sequences in this sample translate to the same CDR3. The V gene is TRBV29-1, the J gene TRBJ2-2; D is unclear. The CDR3 length is 11 residues. Germline CDR1 is SQVTM and CDR2 is ANQGSEA. With 4 bases removed from V and 6 bases from J, the gap between germline ends came to 6 bases. As DNA, the CDR3 is TGCAGCGTTGCTGGTGCCGGGGAGCTGTTTTTT. It is translated as CSVAGAGELFF.

This chain links TRBV7-2 with TRBJ1-3, with no clear D. CDR1 is SGHTA, CDR2 FQGNSA, per germline. The CDR3 totals 14 residues. V was trimmed by 6 bases and J by 0 bases, leaving 9 bases between them. CDR3 sequence: CASRLTLSGNTIYF. The DNA for the CDR3 is TGTGCCAGCAGATTAACCCTCTCTGGAAACACCATATATTTT.

The V gene is TRBV7-3, the J gene TRBJ2-3; 12 bases match TRBD2. Germline values: CDR1 SGHTA, CDR2 FQGTGA. This CDR3 comprises 15 residues. Unmatched junction bases numbered 5, after V lost 5 bases and J lost 5 bases. The CDR3 nucleotides are TGTGCCAGCAGCCTACTAGCGGGGGGACAAGATACGCAGTATTTT. Translated, it gives CASSLLAGGQDTQYF. Filled out from reference TRBV7-3 and TRBJ2-3, the complete variable domain reads GAGVSQTPSNKVTEKGKYVELRCDPISGHTALYWYRQSLGQGPEFLIYFQGTGAADDSGLPNDRFFAVRPEGSVSTLKIQRTERGDSAVYLCASSLLAGGQDTQYFGPGTRLTVL.

This clone was found a few times. CDR3 residues: CASSLGPNGYTF. The CDR3 region has the DNA TGTGCCAGCAGCTTGGGGCCGAATGGCTACACCTTC. This sequence joins TRBV5-6 and TRBJ1-2; the D is unclear. The V end lost 0 bases, the J end lost 6 bases, and 6 bases lay between the germline ends. Germline V gives CDR1 SGHDT, CDR2 YYEEEE. CDR3 length: 12 amino acids.

The chain joins TRBV27 to TRBJ2-2; 10 bases match TRBD2. Losses at the gene ends were 5 bases for V and 6 bases for J; bases not matched to a gene: 6. Germline-derived CDR1 and CDR2 are MNHEY and SMNVEV (reference sequence). The length of the CDR3 is 15 residues. The CDR3 region is CASSPAGLASGELFF. In nucleotides, the CDR3 is TGTGCCAGCAGTCCCGCGGGACTAGCGTCCGGGGAGCTGTTTTTT.

V is TRBV30 and J is TRBJ1-2; perhaps TRBD1 as D (6 bases). The CDR3 covers 12 residues. The germline gives CDR1 GTSNPN, CDR2 SVGIG (reference sequence). The V end lost 4 bases, the J end lost 6 bases, and 12 bases lay between the germline ends. This chain's CDR3 is CAWNGQMNGYTF. For the CDR3, the DNA is TGTGCCTGGAATGGACAGATGAATGGCTACACCTTC.

The gene calls are TRBV6-1 and TRBJ1-6; 8 positions agree with TRBD1. V lost 7 bases, J lost 11 bases, and 10 bases stayed unmatched. The germline CDR1 and CDR2 sequences are MNHNS and SASEGT. This CDR3 comprises 14 residues. Here the CDR3 reads CASTYGQGGPPLHF. The DNA for the CDR3 is TGTGCCAGCACCTATGGACAGGGAGGACCACCCCTCCACTTT.

This clone has just a few counts. The V call is TRBV5-6, the J call TRBJ1-2, with TRBD1 matching over 10 bases. This CDR3 contains 13 residues. Germline assignment: CDR1 SGHDT and CDR2 YYEEEE. V trimming: 3 bases; J trimming: 4 bases; junction bases outside the gene matches: 0. CDR3 coding DNA: TGTGCCAGCAGCTGGGACAGGGGCTATGGCTACACCTTC. Translated, it gives CASSWDRGYGYTF.

This chain links TRBV19 with TRBJ2-7, with TRBD1 matching 9 bases. Per the germline V gene, CDR1 is LNHDA and CDR2 is SQIVND (reference sequence). The V gene end was trimmed by 4 bases and the J gene end by 2 bases; junction bases not matched to a gene: 6. The CDR3 runs 15 residues. The CDR3 loop is CASSTQRDRAYEQYF. DNA of the CDR3: TGTGCCAGTAGTACCCAAAGGGACAGGGCCTACGAGCAGTACTTC.

Note on this clone: Other DNA sequences in the sample encode the same CDR3. This rearrangement joins TRBV10-3 to TRBJ2-5; either TRBD1 or TRBD2 may supply D (5 bases each). Germline assignment: CDR1 ENHRY and CDR2 SYGVKD. Between the trimmed V and J ends, which lost 8 bases and 4 bases, there was a span of 8 bases. The CDR3 is 11 residues long. CDR3 amino acids: CAIGGGETQYF. CDR3 DNA: TGTGCCATCGGTGGGGGAGAGACCCAGTACTTC.

The rearrangement uses TRBV14 and TRBJ2-1; D is unclear. Germline-derived CDR1 and CDR2 are SGHDN and FVKESK. Trimming took 4 bases from V and 0 from J, leaving 13 bases between them. This CDR3 region has 16 residues. CDR3 amino acids: CASSPGWASSYNEQFF. CDR3 nucleotide sequence: TGTGCCAGCAGCCCCGGTTGGGCAAGCTCCTACAATGAGCAGTTCTTC.

The V gene is TRBV2, the J gene TRBJ2-4, with 11 bases lining up with TRBD1. The ends lost 2 bases at V and 9 bases at J; junction bases unmatched: 12. The germline CDR1 and CDR2 sequences are SNHLY and FYNNEI. The CDR3 is 17 residues long. The CDR3 spells CASSEIGQGARVGIQYF. The CDR3, as DNA: TGTGCCAGCAGTGAAATAGGACAGGGGGCGCGGGTTGGCATTCAGTACTTC.

The V call is TRBV5-1, the J call TRBJ1-3; D is unresolved. Trimming took off 4 bases at V and 0 bases at J, with 11 bases between the two ends. Germline CDR1 and CDR2: SGHRS and YFSETQ. The CDR3 contains 15 residues. The CDR3, as DNA: TGCGCCAGCAGCACATCGTTTGACTCTGGAAACACCATATATTTT. This translates into CASSTSFDSGNTIYF.

The chain recombines TRBV7-8 with TRBJ1-2, with D maybe TRBD1 (6 bases). The CDR3 is 14 residues long. From germline, CDR1 is SGHVS and CDR2 FQNEAQ. V dropped 2 bases and J dropped 4 bases, with 11 bases sitting between them. CDR3 in DNA: TGTGCCAGCAGCTTATCCAGGACAGCCTATGGCTACACCTTC. Translated, it gives CASSLSRTAYGYTF.

The gene calls are TRBV5-1 and TRBJ1-2, with 8 bases fitting TRBD1. This CDR3 has 15 amino acids. V was pared by 3 bases and J by 10 bases, with 14 bases of the junction left unmatched. From germline, CDR1 is SGHRS and CDR2 YFSETQ. In DNA form, the CDR3 reads TGCGCCAGCAGCTGGACGGTATTAGGACAGGGCGACTACACCTTC. Amino acids: CASSWTVLGQGDYTF.

The chain uses TRBV10-3 and TRBJ1-2; D gene uncertain. Trimming removed 2 bases at V and 3 bases at J, with 7 bases between. CDR3 length equals 13 residues. Looked up from germline, CDR1 is ENHRY and CDR2 is SYGVKD. For the CDR3, the DNA is TGTGCCATCAGTGAGGACGGATACTATGGCTACACCTTC. Encoded protein: CAISEDGYYGYTF.

In this sample, this clone turned up a few times. This chain uses TRBV6-6 with TRBJ1-5; D not resolved. Germline loops: CDR1 MNHNY, CDR2 SVGAGI (reference sequence). The CDR3 runs 10 residues. V was trimmed by 5 bases and J by 5 bases, leaving 1 base between them. The CDR3 coding sequence is TGTGCCAGCAGTGATCAGCCCCAGCATTTT. Amino acid sequence: CASSDQPQHF.

This clone was seen a few times. The chain is built from TRBV10-2 and TRBJ1-5; TRBD1 aligns across 8 bases. The ends lost 6 bases at V and 2 bases at J; junction bases unmatched: 0. Germline-derived CDR1 and CDR2 are WSHSY and SAAADI. This CDR3 spans 13 amino acids. The CDR3, as DNA: TGCGCCAGCAGGGGACAGGGCAATCAGCCCCAGCATTTT. Translation: CASRGQGNQPQHF.

The chain couples TRBV5-1 to TRBJ2-2, with 9 bases matching TRBD1. The germline V gene has CDR1 SGHRS and CDR2 YFSETQ. This CDR3 is built from 16 residues. V shed 3 bases, J shed 3 bases, and the junction held 6 bases outside the gene matches. The chain's CDR3 is CASSSGQGTYTGELFF. The DNA of the CDR3 is TGCGCCAGCAGCTCCGGACAGGGGACGTACACCGGGGAGCTGTTTTTT.

The CDR3 protein is CASSYSVGQSSYEQYF. CDR3 coding DNA: TGCGCCAGCAGCTACTCCGTCGGACAGAGCTCCTACGAGCAGTACTTC. V gene TRBV5-1 combines with J gene TRBJ2-7; possible D gene TRBD1, 6 bases. Deletions cut 3 bases from V and 0 bases from J, with 16 bases between. CDR3 length: 16 residues. CDR1 and CDR2 from the germline V gene are SGHRS and YFSETQ.

The DNA for the CDR3 is TGCGCCAGCAGCCGACGTCACGAGGGCCGGGGGAATACGCAGTATTTT. It specifies CASSRRHEGRGNTQYF. V gene TRBV4-3 combines with J gene TRBJ2-3; D may be TRBD2 (6 bases). With 4 bases removed from V and 7 bases from J, the gap between germline ends came to 21 bases. The CDR3 is 16 residues long. In germline, CDR1 is LGHNA, CDR2 YSLEER.